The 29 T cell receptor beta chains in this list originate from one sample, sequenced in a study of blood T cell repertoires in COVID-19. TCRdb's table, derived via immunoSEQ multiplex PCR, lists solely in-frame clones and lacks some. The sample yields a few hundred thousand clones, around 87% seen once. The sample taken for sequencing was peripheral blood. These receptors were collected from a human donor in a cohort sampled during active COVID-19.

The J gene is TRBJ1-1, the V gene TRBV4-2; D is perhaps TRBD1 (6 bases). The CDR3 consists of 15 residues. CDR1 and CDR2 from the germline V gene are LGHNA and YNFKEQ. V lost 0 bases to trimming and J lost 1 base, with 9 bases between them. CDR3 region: CASSQDPGENTEAFF. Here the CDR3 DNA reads TGTGCCAGCAGCCAAGACCCAGGGGAGAACACTGAAGCTTTCTTT.

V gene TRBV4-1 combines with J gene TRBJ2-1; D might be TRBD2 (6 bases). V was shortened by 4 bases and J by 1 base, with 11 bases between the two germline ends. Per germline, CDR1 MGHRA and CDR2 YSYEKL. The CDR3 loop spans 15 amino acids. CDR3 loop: CASSRDSVSYNEQFF. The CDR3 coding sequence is TGCGCCAGCAGCCGGGACTCCGTTTCCTACAATGAGCAGTTCTTC.

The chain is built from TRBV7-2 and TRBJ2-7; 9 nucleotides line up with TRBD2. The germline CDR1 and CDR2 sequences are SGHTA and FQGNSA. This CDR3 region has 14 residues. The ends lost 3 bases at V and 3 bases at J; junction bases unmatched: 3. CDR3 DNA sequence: TGTGCCAGCAGCTTTGCGGGGGGGCTCTACGAGCAGTACTTC. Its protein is CASSFAGGLYEQYF.

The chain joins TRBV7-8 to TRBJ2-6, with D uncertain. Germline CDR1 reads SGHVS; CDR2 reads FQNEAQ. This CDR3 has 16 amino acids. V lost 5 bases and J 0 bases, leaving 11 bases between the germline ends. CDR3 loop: CASSPFGGSGANVLTF. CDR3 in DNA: TGTGCCAGCAGCCCCTTTGGCGGCTCTGGGGCCAACGTCCTGACTTTC. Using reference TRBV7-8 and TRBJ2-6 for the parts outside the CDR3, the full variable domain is GAGVSQSPRYKVAKRGQDVALRCDPISGHVSLFWYQQALGQGPEFLTYFQNEAQLDKSGLPSDRFFAERPEGSVSTLKIQRTQQEDSAVYLCASSPFGGSGANVLTFGAGSRLTVL.

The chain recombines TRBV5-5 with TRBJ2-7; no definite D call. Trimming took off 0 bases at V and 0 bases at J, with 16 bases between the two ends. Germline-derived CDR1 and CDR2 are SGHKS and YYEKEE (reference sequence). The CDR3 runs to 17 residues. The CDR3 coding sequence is TGTGCCAGCAGCTTGGCCTCCACAAGTCTTGACTCCTACGAGCAGTACTTC. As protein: CASSLASTSLDSYEQYF.

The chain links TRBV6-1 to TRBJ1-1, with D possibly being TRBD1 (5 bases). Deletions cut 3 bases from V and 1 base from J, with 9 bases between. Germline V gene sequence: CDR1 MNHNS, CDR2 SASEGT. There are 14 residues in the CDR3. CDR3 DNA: TGTGCCAGCAGTGATGGGGGGGAGAACACTGAAGCTTTCTTT. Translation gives CASSDGGENTEAFF.

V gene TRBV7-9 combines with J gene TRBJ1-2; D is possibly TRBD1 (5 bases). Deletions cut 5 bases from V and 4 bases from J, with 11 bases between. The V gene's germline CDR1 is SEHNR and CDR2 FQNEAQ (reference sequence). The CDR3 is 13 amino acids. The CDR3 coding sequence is TGTGCCAGCAGCCACGACAGAGTCTATGGCTACACCTTC. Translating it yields CASSHDRVYGYTF. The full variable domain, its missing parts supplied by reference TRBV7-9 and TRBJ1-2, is DTGVSQNPRHKITKRGQNVTFRCDPISEHNRLYWYRQTLGQGPEFLTYFQNEAQLEKSRLLSDRFSAERPKGSFSTLEIQRTEQGDSAMYLCASSHDRVYGYTFGSGTRLTVV.

Here the CDR3 DNA reads TGTGCCAGCAGCCCAGGGGTTCAGAGCAATCAGCCCCAGCATTTT. Translating gives CASSPGVQSNQPQHF. The chain is built from TRBV9 and TRBJ1-5; TRBD1 is a possible D gene (6 bases). Germline V CDR1 and CDR2: SGDLS, YYNGEE. The CDR3 totals 15 residues. Trimming removed 4 bases at V and 1 base at J, with 12 bases between.

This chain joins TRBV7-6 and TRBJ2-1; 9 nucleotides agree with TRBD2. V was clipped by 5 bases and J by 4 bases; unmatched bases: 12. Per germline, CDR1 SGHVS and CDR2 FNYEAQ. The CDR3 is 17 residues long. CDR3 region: CASSQRAGGSLYNEQFF. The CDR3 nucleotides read TGTGCCAGCAGCCAACGAGCGGGGGGTTCCCTTTACAATGAGCAGTTCTTC.

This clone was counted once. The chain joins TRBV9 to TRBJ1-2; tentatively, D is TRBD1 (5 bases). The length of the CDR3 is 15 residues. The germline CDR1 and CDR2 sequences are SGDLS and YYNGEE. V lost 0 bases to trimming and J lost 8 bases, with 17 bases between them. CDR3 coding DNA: TGTGCCAGCAGCGTAGATGACGGGGGGAATTTCGGCTACACCTTC. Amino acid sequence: CASSVDDGGNFGYTF.

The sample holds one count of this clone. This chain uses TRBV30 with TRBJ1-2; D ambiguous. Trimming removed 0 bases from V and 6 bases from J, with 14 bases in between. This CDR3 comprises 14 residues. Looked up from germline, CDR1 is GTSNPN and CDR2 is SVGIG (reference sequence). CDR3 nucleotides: TGTGCCTGGAGTGTAAGGCGGCAGCTAGATGGCTACACCTTC. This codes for CAWSVRRQLDGYTF.

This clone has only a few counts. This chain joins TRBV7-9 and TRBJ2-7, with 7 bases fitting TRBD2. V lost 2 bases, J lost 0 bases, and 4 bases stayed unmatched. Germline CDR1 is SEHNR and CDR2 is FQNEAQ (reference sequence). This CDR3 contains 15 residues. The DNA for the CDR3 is TGTGCCAGCAGCTTACGTTCGGGGGGCTCCTACGAGCAGTACTTC. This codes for CASSLRSGGSYEQYF. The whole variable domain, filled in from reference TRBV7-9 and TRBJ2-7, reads DTGVSQNPRHKITKRGQNVTFRCDPISEHNRLYWYRQTLGQGPEFLTYFQNEAQLEKSRLLSDRFSAERPKGSFSTLEIQRTEQGDSAMYLCASSLRSGGSYEQYFGPGTRLTVT.

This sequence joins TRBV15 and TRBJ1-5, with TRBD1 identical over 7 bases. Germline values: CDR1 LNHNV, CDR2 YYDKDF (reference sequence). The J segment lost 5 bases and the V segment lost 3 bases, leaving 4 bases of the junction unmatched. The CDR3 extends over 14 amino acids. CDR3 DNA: TGTGCCACCAGCAGGGACAGGCCTTATCAGCCCCAGCATTTT. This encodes CATSRDRPYQPQHF.

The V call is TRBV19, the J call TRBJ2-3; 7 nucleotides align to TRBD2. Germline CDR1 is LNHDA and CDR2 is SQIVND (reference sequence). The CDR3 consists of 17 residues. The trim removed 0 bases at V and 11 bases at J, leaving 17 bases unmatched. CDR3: CASSIEASGASQIEQYF. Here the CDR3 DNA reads TGTGCCAGTAGTATAGAGGCTAGCGGAGCATCACAGATAGAGCAGTATTTT.

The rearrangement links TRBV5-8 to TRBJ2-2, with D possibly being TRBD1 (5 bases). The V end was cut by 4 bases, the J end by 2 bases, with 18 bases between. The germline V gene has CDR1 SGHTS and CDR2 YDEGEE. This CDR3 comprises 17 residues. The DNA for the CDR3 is TGTGCCAGCAGCCTGGACACCTCAAAAATAAACACCGGGGAGCTGTTTTTT. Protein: CASSLDTSKINTGELFF.

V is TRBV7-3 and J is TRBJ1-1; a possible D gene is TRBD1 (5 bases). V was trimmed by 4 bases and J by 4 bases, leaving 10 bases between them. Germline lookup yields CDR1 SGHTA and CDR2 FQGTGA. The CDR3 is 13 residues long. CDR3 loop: CASSSRRGTEAFF. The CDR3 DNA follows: TGTGCCAGCAGCTCAAGAAGGGGCACTGAAGCTTTCTTT.

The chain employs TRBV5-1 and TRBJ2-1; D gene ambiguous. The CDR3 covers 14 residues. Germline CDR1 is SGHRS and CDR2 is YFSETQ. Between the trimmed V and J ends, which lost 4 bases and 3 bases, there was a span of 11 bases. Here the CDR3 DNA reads TGCGCCAGCAGCCCTAAAGCAAACTACAATGAGCAGTTCTTC. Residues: CASSPKANYNEQFF.

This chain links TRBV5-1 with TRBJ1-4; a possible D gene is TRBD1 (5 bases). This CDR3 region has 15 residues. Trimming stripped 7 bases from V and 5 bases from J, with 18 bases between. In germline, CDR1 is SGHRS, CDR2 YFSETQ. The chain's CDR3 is CASSRRRGENEKLFF. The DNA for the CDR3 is TGCGCCAGCTCCAGAAGGAGGGGCGAGAATGAAAAACTGTTTTTT.

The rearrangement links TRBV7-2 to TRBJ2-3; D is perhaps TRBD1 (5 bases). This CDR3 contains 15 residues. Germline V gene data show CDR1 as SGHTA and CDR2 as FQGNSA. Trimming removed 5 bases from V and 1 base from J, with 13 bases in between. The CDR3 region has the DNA TGTGCCAGCAGCCTCCAAAGGGGCGGCACAGATACGCAGTATTTT. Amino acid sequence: CASSLQRGGTDTQYF.

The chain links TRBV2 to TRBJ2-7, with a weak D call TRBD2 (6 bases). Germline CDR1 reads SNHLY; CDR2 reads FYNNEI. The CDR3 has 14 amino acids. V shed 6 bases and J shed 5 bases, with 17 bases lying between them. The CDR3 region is CASREGLAGHEQYF. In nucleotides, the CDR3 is TGTGCCAGCAGGGAGGGGCTAGCCGGCCACGAGCAGTACTTC.

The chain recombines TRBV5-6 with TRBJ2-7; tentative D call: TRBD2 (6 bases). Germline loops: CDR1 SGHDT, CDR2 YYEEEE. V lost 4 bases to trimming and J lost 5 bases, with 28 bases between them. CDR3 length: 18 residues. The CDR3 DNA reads TGTGCCAGCAGCCCTGGACGGGACCCTCGCGGGGAGACCAACGAGCAGTACTTC. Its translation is CASSPGRDPRGETNEQYF.

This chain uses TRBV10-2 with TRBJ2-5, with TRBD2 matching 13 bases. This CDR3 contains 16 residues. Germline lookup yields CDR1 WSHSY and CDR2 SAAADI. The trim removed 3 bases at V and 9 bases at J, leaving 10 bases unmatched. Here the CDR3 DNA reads TGCGCCAGCAGTGATACTAGCGGGAGGGCTGGATTGGCCCAGTACTTC. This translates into CASSDTSGRAGLAQYF.

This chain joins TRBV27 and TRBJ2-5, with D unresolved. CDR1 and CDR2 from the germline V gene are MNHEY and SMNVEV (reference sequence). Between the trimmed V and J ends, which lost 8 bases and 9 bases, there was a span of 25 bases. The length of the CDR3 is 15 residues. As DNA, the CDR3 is TGTGCCAGCGGTACACCCGTGGGCAGCCAATTGCCCCAGTACTTC. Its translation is CASGTPVGSQLPQYF.

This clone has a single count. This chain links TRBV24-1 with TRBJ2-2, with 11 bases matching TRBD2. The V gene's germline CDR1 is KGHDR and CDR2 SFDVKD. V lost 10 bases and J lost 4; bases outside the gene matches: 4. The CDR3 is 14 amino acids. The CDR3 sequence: CATDTSGGTGELFF. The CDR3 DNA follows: TGTGCCACGGATACTAGCGGGGGCACCGGGGAGCTGTTTTTT.

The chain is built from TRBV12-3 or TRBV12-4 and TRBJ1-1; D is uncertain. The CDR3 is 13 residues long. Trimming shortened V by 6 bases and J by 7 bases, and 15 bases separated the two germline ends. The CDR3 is CASSRLYTFEAFF. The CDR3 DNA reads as TGTGCCAGCAGCCGTTTATACACATTTGAAGCTTTCTTT.

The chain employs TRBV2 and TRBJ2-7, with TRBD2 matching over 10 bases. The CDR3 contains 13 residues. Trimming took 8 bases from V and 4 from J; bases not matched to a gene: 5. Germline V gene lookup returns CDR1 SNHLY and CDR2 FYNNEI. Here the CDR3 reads CASGGLATYEQYF. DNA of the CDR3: TGTGCCAGCGGGGGACTAGCGACGTACGAGCAGTACTTC. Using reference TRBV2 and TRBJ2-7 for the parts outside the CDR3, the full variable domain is EPEVTQTPSHQVTQMGQEVILRCVPISNHLYFYWYRQILGQKVEFLVSFYNNEISEKSEIFDDQFSVERPDGSNFTLKIRSTKLEDSAMYFCASGGLATYEQYFGPGTRLTVT.

DNA of the CDR3: TGTGCCAGCAGCTTAGGGGACAGGGACTCGAACACTGAAGCTTTCTTT. Residues: CASSLGDRDSNTEAFF. This chain joins TRBV7-9 and TRBJ1-1, with TRBD1 identical over 9 bases. This CDR3 region has 16 residues. The V gene's germline CDR1 is SEHNR and CDR2 FQNEAQ (reference sequence). The V gene end was trimmed by 1 base and the J gene end by 1 base; junction bases not matched to a gene: 4.

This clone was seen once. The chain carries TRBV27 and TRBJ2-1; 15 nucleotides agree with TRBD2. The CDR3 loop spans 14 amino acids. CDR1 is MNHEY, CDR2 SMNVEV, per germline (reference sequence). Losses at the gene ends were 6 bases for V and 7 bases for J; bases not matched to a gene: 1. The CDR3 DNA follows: TGTGCCAGCAGGGGGACTAGCGGGAGGAATGAGCAGTTCTTC. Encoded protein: CASRGTSGRNEQFF.

The DNA for the CDR3 is TGTGCCAGCAGCAGCCCCGACAGGGGGGAATATGGCTACACCTTC. Its translation is CASSSPDRGEYGYTF. The gene calls are TRBV5-4 and TRBJ1-2; 9 nucleotides line up with TRBD1. The CDR3 contains 15 residues. Per germline, CDR1 SGHNT and CDR2 YYREEE (reference sequence). The trim removed 4 bases at V and 5 bases at J, leaving 9 bases unmatched. Based on the CDR3 plus reference TRBV5-4 and TRBJ1-2, the full variable domain is ETGVTQSPTHLIKTRGQQVTLRCSSQSGHNTVSWYQQALGQGPQFIFQYYREEENGRGNFPPRFSGLQFPNYSSELNVNALELDDSALYLCASSSPDRGEYGYTFGSGTRLTVV.